This TCR beta chain was observed in a study of T cells in Graves' hyperthyroidism and ophthalmopathy. In its sample, this clonotype was seen many times. Hyperthyroidism of Graves' type that showed no ophthalmopathy progression within 18 months was stable. RNA transcripts were the template for amplifying TCR beta CDR3 regions. Carried out on the TCR CDR3, a first-round RT-PCR used the HTBI primer set. TCRdb re-analysed the multiplex PCR reads in MiXCR, keeping a single row per CDR3 protein. Altogether hundreds of thousands of distinct CDR3 sequences are present, 38% being singletons, with the ten largest covering approximately 8.7%. V was pared by 5 bases and J by 3 bases, with 11 bases between. The length of the CDR3 is 13 residues. Germline CDR1 and CDR2: SGHRS and YFSETQ.

This sequence originates from a man younger than 35 with Graves' hyperthyroidism. Sequenced input: blood. The chain is built from TRBV5-1 and TRBJ1-1; D may be TRBD1 (6 bases). CDR3 bases: TGCGCCAGCAGGGACGGACAGTACACTGAAGCTTTCTTT. Translated: CASRDGQYTEAFF.